Listed below are T cell receptor beta chains from one sample, sequenced in a study of identical twins. TCRdb analysed the 5' RACE reads with MiXCR anew, one entry per CDR3 protein. In the table there are 450,000 to 600,000 distinct CDR3 sequences, 20% to 25% of which are singletons. The same specimen was also included in a second study, on yellow fever vaccine responses in identical twins.

Sequencing was carried out using CD4+ T cells sorted from blood. The receptors stem from a woman aged 18-30 years in good health. Both conserved end residues are part of each CDR3. Each record gives: V gene, J gene, clone size, D gene, CDR3 DNA, CDR3 protein. A D gene is named only where the DNA matches it firmly. Some rows mark clone size as missing; the rest say once, few, many or name a class of expanded clone.

>TRBV10-3|TRBJ2-5|NA|TRBD2
TGTGCCATCAGTTTGGCGCTAGCGGGGAAAGAGACCCAGTACTTC
CAISLALAGKETQYF
>TRBV25-1|TRBJ1-5|NA|NA
TGTGCCAGCAGTGCCGGGGACCAACAGCCCCAGCATTTT
CASSAGDQQPQHF
>TRBV5-1|TRBJ2-1|NA|TRBD2
TGCGCCAGCAGCCCCCTAGCGGGAGACGGTGAGCAGTTCTTC
CASSPLAGDGEQFF
>TRBV28|TRBJ2-7|NA|NA
TGTGCCAGCAACGGGGTGACCTACGAGCAGTACTTC
CASNGVTYEQYF
>TRBV6-1|TRBJ1-1|few|NA
TGTGCCAGCAGCCAGACAGTGAACACTGAAGCTTTCTTT
CASSQTVNTEAFF
>TRBV12-3/TRBV12-4|TRBJ1-2|few|TRBD1
TGTGCCAGCAGTCCCGGACAGGGGCAGAGAGGCTACACCTTC
CASSPGQGQRGYTF
>TRBV29-1|TRBJ2-7|NA|TRBD2
TGCAGCGCTGTAGCGGGGTCGCCTTACGAGCAGTACTTC
CSAVAGSPYEQYF
>TRBV5-1|TRBJ2-3|NA|NA
TGCGCCAGCAGCTTGTGGCAAGATACGCAGTATTTT
CASSLWQDTQYF
>TRBV5-1|TRBJ2-7|NA|NA
TGCGCCAGCAGCCGAAACGAAGCCTACGAGCAGTACTTC
CASSRNEAYEQYF
>TRBV5-1|TRBJ2-5|many|TRBD1
TGCGCCAGCAGCCCGAGACAGGGAGAGACCCAGTACTTC
CASSPRQGETQYF
>TRBV12-3/TRBV12-4|TRBJ2-1|NA|NA
TGTGCCAGCAGTTTAGAAATACGGGTAGATCTACCAGACAATGAGCAGTTCTTC
CASSLEIRVDLPDNEQFF
>TRBV28|TRBJ1-4|few|NA
TGTGCCAGCAGCGACCCGGCCCGGCTGGGCGAAAAACTGTTTTTT
CASSDPARLGEKLFF
>TRBV12-3/TRBV12-4|TRBJ2-3|many|NA
TGTGCCAGCAGGTACAGGAGCACAGATACGCAGTATTTT
CASRYRSTDTQYF
>TRBV7-9|TRBJ2-1|few|NA
TGTGCCAGCAGCTTAGGGTGGGCAGGGCAGTTCTTC
CASSLGWAGQFF
>TRBV10-3|TRBJ2-7|NA|NA
TGTGCCAGCTCGATTGGGACGGGGAGCTCCTACGAGCAGTACTTC
CASSIGTGSSYEQYF
>TRBV20-1|TRBJ2-1|NA|TRBD2
TGCAGTGCTAAAACCAGCGGGGGGCTCTACAATGAGCAGTTCTTC
CSAKTSGGLYNEQFF
>TRBV10-3|TRBJ2-7|NA|TRBD2
TGTGCCATCAGTACATCCGGGACTAGTACTTACGAGCAGTACTTC
CAISTSGTSTYEQYF
>TRBV18|TRBJ2-5|once|TRBD1
TGTGCCAGCTCACCACCGTCAGGGGGAAAAGAGACCCAGTACTTC
CASSPPSGGKETQYF
>TRBV5-1|TRBJ2-5|few|NA
TGCGCCAGCAGCTCCCGGTCAGGACGGGAAGAGACCCAGTACTTC
CASSSRSGREETQYF
>TRBV15|TRBJ2-5|NA|NA
TGTGCCACCAGCAGAGCCTCCCTAAGTGCCCAGTACTTC
CATSRASLSAQYF
>TRBV20-1|TRBJ2-7|few|NA
TGCAGTGCTAGACCTCCGGGACTTATATACGAGCAGTACTTC
CSARPPGLIYEQYF
>TRBV5-1|TRBJ2-7|NA|NA
TGCGCCAGCAGCGCCGGGACACCCAAGAACGAGCAGTACTTC
CASSAGTPKNEQYF
>TRBV20-1|TRBJ2-5|NA|TRBD1
TGCAGTGCTAGGGACAGGACCCAAGAGACCCAGTACTTC
CSARDRTQETQYF
>TRBV5-4|TRBJ2-5|NA|NA
TGTGCCAGCAGCCCCCCGGGGAGACCAGAGACCCAGTACTTC
CASSPPGRPETQYF
>TRBV24-1|TRBJ2-5|NA|TRBD2
TGTGCCACCAGTGATTTCGGACTGCTAGCGGGAGGGCGTCAAGAGACCCAGTACTTC
CATSDFGLLAGGRQETQYF
>TRBV29-1|TRBJ2-1|NA|NA
TGCAGCGTACGCAGGGATTCCTACAATGAGCAGTTCTTC
CSVRRDSYNEQFF
>TRBV6-5|TRBJ1-5|few|NA
TGTGCCAGCAGTTACTCGACGGAGGACCAGCCCCAGCATTTT
CASSYSTEDQPQHF
>TRBV4-1|TRBJ2-1|few|TRBD1
TGCGCCAGCAGCCGCAGAGCCAGATGGGACAGGGGGGGCAATGAGCAGTTCTTC
CASSRRARWDRGGNEQFF
>TRBV4-1|TRBJ2-7|NA|NA
TGCGCCAGCAGCCAAGATCAGGGTATAACGTCCTACGAGCAGTACTTC
CASSQDQGITSYEQYF
>TRBV10-3|TRBJ2-1|NA|NA
TGTGCCATCACCAGGGAAGTCCTCGGTGAGCAGTTCTTC
CAITREVLGEQFF
>TRBV19|TRBJ2-7|NA|NA
TGTGCCAGTAGTTACCGGGACCACTCCTACGAGCAGTACTTC
CASSYRDHSYEQYF
>TRBV4-1|TRBJ2-2|few|NA
TGCGCCAGCAGCCAAGGGTGGGGCAAAAACACCGGGGAGCTGTTTTTT
CASSQGWGKNTGELFF
>TRBV12-3/TRBV12-4|TRBJ1-1|NA|NA
TGTGCCAGCAGTGCACAGGGCATGAACACTGAAGCTTTCTTT
CASSAQGMNTEAFF
>TRBV6-2/TRBV6-3|TRBJ2-7|NA|TRBD1
TGTGCCAGCAGTCCGACAGGGCCCTCCTACGAGCAGTACTTC
CASSPTGPSYEQYF
>TRBV27|TRBJ2-1|few|NA
TGTGCCAGCAGCTCCAGGAACCACAATGAGCAGTTCTTC
CASSSRNHNEQFF
>TRBV11-2|TRBJ2-3|NA|NA
TGTGCCAGCAGCTTAGTTGCAGGGGGGCCTAGCACAGATACGCAGTATTTT
CASSLVAGGPSTDTQYF
>TRBV20-1|TRBJ2-1|NA|TRBD2
TGCAGTGTGACTACCGGGACTACCACAAACAATGAGCAGTTCTTC
CSVTTGTTTNNEQFF
>TRBV6-1|TRBJ2-5|few|NA
TGTGCCAGCAGCCCCTGGGCTCAGGGTAGCCCGAAAGAGACCCAGTACTTC
CASSPWAQGSPKETQYF
>TRBV7-7|TRBJ2-1|NA|TRBD2
TGTGCCAGCAGCCCCGGGACTATCTACAATGAGCAGTTCTTC
CASSPGTIYNEQFF
>TRBV11-2|TRBJ2-1|NA|TRBD2
TGTGCCAGCAGCGCCAGACTAGCGGGAGTTTACAATGAGCAGTTCTTC
CASSARLAGVYNEQFF
>TRBV28|TRBJ2-3|few|TRBD1
TGTGCCAGCAGTAATGGGGACAGGGGGAGTAGCGATACGCAGTATTTT
CASSNGDRGSSDTQYF
>TRBV29-1|TRBJ2-1|few|NA
TGCAGCGTTGGGGGTTGGGTAGGGTACAATGAGCAGTTCTTC
CSVGGWVGYNEQFF
>TRBV5-4|TRBJ1-2|few|TRBD1
TGTGCCAGCAGCTTGGAGGGCTGGACAGGGATTATCTATGGCTACACCTTC
CASSLEGWTGIIYGYTF
>TRBV29-1|TRBJ2-3|few|TRBD1
TGCAGCGTGGGACAGGGCCCCACAAGCACAGATACGCAGTATTTT
CSVGQGPTSTDTQYF
>TRBV7-8|TRBJ1-5|few|NA
TGTGCCAGCAGCTTAGGTGCAGGGGTGGACAATCAGCCCCAGCATTTT
CASSLGAGVDNQPQHF
>TRBV13|TRBJ1-1|many|NA
TGTGCCAGCAGCCCCTGGGTAGGCGTGAACACTGAAGCTTTCTTT
CASSPWVGVNTEAFF
>TRBV12-3/TRBV12-4|TRBJ2-7|few|TRBD2
TGTGCCAGCTCGGGACTAGCGGCTGGTTCTGGCGAGCAGTACTTC
CASSGLAAGSGEQYF
>TRBV6-2/TRBV6-3|TRBJ2-4|NA|NA
TGTGCCAGCAGTCGGATTTCCAAAAACATTCAGTACTTC
CASSRISKNIQYF
>TRBV24-1|TRBJ2-1|few|NA
TGTGCCACCAGTGGGAGGAGGTGGTTTGGCTCCTACAATGAGCAGTTCTTC
CATSGRRWFGSYNEQFF
>TRBV5-1|TRBJ2-1|NA|NA
TGCGCCAGCAGCTTCGGGGGGCGGCCTTACAATGAGCAGTTCTTC
CASSFGGRPYNEQFF